The following is a TCR beta chain sequence with its context. This sample stems from a study of shared clonotypes between healthy human individuals. At a deep level, the assay was run. Using roughly 200 ng DNA, some 30,000 T cell genomes, the sorted-subset replicate PCRs were run. Repertoires were generated with immunoSEQ multiplex PCR, while TCRdb's copy carries only in-frame clones and drops some. Of roughly 2.4 million clones listed, approximately 96% are singletons. The CDR3 totals 13 residues. Germline CDR1 reads ENHRY; CDR2 reads SYGVKD. Trimming left V 3 bases short and J 4 bases short, with 7 bases between.

The chain employs TRBV10-3 and TRBJ1-5, with unresolved D. The receptor's source is a young man in good health. Material: naive CD4+ T cells sorted from blood. Subset: CD45RA+ positively selected. As DNA, the CDR3 is TGTGCCATCAGTGAAGCGGAGAATCAGCCCCAGCATTTT. Its translation is CAISEAENQPQHF.